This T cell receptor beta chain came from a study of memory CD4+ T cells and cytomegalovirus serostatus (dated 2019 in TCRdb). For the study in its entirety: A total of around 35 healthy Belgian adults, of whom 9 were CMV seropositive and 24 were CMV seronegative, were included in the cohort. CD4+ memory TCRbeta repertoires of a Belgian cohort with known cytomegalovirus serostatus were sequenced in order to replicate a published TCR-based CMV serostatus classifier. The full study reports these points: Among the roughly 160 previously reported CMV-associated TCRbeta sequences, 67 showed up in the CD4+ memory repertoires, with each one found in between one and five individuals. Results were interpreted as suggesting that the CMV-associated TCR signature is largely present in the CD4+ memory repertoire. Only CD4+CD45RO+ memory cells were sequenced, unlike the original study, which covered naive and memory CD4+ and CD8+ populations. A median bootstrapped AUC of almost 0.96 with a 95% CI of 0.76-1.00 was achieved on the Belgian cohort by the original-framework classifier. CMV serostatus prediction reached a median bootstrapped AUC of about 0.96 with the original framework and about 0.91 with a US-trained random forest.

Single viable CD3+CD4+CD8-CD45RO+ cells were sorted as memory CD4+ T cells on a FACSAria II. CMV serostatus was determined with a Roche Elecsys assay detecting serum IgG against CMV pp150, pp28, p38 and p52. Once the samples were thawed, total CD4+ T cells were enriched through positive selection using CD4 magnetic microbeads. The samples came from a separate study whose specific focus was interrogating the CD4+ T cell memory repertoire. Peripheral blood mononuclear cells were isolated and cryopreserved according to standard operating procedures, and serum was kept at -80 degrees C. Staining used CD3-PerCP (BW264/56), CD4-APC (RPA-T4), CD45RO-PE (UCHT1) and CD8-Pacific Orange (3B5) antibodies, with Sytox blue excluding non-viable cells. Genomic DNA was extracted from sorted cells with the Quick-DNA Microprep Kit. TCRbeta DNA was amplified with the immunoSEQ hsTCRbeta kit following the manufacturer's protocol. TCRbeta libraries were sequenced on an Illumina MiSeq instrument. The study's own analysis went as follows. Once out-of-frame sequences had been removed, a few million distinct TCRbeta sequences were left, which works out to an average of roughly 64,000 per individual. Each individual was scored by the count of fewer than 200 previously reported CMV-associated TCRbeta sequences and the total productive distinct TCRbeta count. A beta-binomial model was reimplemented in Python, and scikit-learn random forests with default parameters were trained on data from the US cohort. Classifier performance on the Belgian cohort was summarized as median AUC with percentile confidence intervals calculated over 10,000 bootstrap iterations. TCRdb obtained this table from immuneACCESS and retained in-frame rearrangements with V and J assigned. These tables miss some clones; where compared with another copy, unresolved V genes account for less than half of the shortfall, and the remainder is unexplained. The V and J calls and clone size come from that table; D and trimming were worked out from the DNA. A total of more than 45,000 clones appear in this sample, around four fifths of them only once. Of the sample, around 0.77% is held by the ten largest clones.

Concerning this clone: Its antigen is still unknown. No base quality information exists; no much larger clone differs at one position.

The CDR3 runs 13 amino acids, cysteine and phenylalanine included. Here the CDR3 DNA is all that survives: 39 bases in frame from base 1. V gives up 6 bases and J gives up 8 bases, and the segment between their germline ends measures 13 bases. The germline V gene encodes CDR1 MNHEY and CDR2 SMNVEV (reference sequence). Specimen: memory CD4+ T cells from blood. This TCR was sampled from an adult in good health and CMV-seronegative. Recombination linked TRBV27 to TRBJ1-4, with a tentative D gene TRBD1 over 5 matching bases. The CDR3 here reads CASSPTRDEKLFF. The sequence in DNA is TGTGCCAGCAGCCCTACTAGGGACGAAAAACTGTTTTTT.